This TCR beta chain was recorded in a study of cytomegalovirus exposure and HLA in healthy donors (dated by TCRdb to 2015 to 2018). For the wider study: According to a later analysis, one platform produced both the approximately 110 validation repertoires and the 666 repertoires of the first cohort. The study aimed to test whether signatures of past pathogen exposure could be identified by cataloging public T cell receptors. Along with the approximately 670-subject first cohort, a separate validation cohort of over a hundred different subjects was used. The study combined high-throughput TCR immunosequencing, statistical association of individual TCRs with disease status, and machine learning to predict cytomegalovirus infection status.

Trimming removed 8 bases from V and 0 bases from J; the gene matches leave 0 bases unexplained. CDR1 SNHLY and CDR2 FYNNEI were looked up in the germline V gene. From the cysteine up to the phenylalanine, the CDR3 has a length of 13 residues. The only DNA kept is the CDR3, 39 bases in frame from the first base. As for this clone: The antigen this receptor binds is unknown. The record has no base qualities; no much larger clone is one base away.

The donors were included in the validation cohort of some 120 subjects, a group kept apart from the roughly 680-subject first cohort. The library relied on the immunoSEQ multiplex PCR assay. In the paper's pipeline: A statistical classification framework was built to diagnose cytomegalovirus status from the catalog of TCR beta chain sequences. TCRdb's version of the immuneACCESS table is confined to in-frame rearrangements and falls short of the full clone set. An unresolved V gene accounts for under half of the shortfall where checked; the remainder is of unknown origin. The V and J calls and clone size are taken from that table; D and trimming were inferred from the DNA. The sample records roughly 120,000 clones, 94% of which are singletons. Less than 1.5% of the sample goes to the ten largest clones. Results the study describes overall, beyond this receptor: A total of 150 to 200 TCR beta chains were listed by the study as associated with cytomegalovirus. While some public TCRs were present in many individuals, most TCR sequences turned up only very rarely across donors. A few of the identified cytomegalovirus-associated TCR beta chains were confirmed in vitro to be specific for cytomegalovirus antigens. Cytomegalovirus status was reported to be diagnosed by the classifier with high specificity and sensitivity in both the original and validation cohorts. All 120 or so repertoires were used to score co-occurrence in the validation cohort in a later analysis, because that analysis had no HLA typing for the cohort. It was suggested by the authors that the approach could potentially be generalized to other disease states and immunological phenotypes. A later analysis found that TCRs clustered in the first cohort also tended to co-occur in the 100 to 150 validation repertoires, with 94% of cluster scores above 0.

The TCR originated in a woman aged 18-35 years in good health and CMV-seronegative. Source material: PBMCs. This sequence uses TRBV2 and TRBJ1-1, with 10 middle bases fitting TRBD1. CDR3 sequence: CASGQGVNTEAFF. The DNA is TGTGCCAGCGGACAGGGGGTGAACACTGAAGCTTTCTTT.